Listed below are T cell receptor beta chains from one sample, sequenced in a study of T-cell reconstitution after alpha-beta-depleted transplantation in children. A single record per CDR3 protein comes from TCRdb applying MiXCR to the PCR reads. Among hundreds of thousands of distinct CDR3 sequences listed, more than 9% were seen once. Sequenced material: PBMCs, taken before TCRalphabeta/CD19-depleted stem cell transplant. These receptors all come from a child aged 2-15 years with inherited bone marrow failure, due to receive a stem cell transplant. Both conserved end residues are part of each CDR3. The D gene is left open where the match is weak. A clone size is listed for some rows: how often the clone was seen (once, few, many), or a class if it is expanded.

J: TRBJ2-1
size: many
D: TRBD2
V: TRBV12-3/TRBV12-4
CDR3: CASSFSVGLAEFF
DNA: TGTGCCAGCAGTTTTTCCGTCGGACTAGCGGAATTCTTC

J: TRBJ1-4
size: many
D: TRBD1
V: TRBV29-1
CDR3: CSVEMGDRGEKLFF
DNA: TGCAGCGTTGAAATGGGGGACAGGGGGGAAAAACTGTTTTTT

J: TRBJ2-5
size: many
D: TRBD2
V: TRBV5-1
CDR3: CASSRGLAGEKETQYF
DNA: TGCGCCAGCAGCAGGGGACTAGCGGGTGAGAAAGAGACCCAGTACTTC

J: TRBJ1-3
size: many
D: -
V: TRBV25-1
CDR3: CASSESGSSGNTIYF
DNA: TGTGCCAGCAGTGAATCGGGGAGCTCTGGAAACACCATATATTTT

J: TRBJ2-1
size: -
D: TRBD2
V: TRBV4-1
CDR3: CASSQDPLAVPYNEQFF
DNA: TGCGCCAGCAGCCAAGATCCCCTAGCGGTCCCCTACAATGAGCAGTTCTTC

J: TRBJ1-2
size: many
D: TRBD1
V: TRBV4-1
CDR3: CASSQAGQVTYGYTF
DNA: TGCGCCAGCAGCCAAGCCGGACAGGTTACCTATGGCTACACCTTC

J: TRBJ2-3
size: many
D: TRBD2
V: TRBV20-1
CDR3: CSASFSSGPADTQYF
DNA: TGCAGTGCTAGCTTTTCTAGCGGGCCTGCAGATACGCAGTATTTT

J: TRBJ2-5
size: many
D: TRBD2
V: TRBV15
CDR3: CATSRAGGAGVGTQYF
DNA: TGTGCCACCAGCAGAGCCGGAGGGGCGGGAGTAGGGACCCAGTACTTC

J: TRBJ2-3
size: many
D: TRBD1
V: TRBV11-2
CDR3: CASSLRTGTPALTDTQYF
DNA: TGTGCCAGCAGCCTTCGGACAGGGACCCCAGCTCTCACAGATACGCAGTATTTT

J: TRBJ1-4
size: -
D: TRBD1
V: TRBV5-1
CDR3: CASSAGDRSNEKLFF
DNA: TGCGCCAGCAGCGCGGGGGACAGAAGTAATGAAAAACTGTTTTTT

J: TRBJ1-1
size: -
D: TRBD1
V: TRBV20-1
CDR3: CSAWTGSRSFF
DNA: TGCAGTGCTTGGACAGGGAGTAGGTCTTTCTTT

J: TRBJ2-1
size: -
D: TRBD2
V: TRBV20-1
CDR3: CSASGQGRLAGTNEQFF
DNA: TGCAGTGCTAGCGGGCAGGGGAGACTAGCGGGAACCAATGAGCAGTTCTTC